This TCR beta chain was sequenced in a study of blood T cell repertoires in COVID-19. At the level of the study: From the United States, Italy and Spain came samples of acute and convalescent COVID-19. The cDNA or gDNA used as material had been derived from T cells, B-cell-depleted T cells, or PBMCs.

V was pared by 0 bases and J by 4 bases, with 15 bases between. This CDR3 is 16 amino acids long. Germline lookup yields CDR1 LGHNA and CDR2 YSLEER. In the original analysis: Amplification with reference gene primers provided the estimates of nucleated cell counts. Measured with immunoSEQ multiplex PCR; TCRdb has only the in-frame clones, and not every one. For V, J and clone size, that table is used; D and trimming come from the DNA. The top ten hold 10% to 15% of the sample, which has 150,000 or so clones, around 80% seen once. The TCR sequence derives from a man between 60 and 75 years old with active or convalescent COVID-19. The sequenced material came from peripheral blood. The chain recombines TRBV4-3 with TRBJ1-1; D is ambiguous. The CDR3 region is CASSQDRSLMATEAFF. The CDR3 nucleotides read TGCGCCAGCAGCCAAGATAGGAGCCTCATGGCCACTGAAGCTTTCTTT.